This T cell receptor (beta chain) is drawn from a study of T cell repertoires in cytomegalovirus infection. Study as a whole: Used in the study were CMV epitopes, some recently identified and HLA-C-restricted, others well-studied and HLA-B-restricted. TCR beta signatures that were public indicated CMV infection and matching HLA type. Study-level findings and limits: Dominating the ex vivo response were TCR beta clonotypes that were CMV-specific and HLA-C-restricted. Of the TCR beta families, the public ones yielded a cumulative frequency that identified carriers of CMV plus the relevant HLA.

Germline V lookup: CDR1 SEHNR, CDR2 FQNEAQ (reference sequence). Trimming cost V 4 bases and J 2 bases; bases outside gene matches: 5. The CDR3 length is 16 residues. Concerning this clonotype itself: Its antigen is unknown.

TCRdb re-derived calls from the reads in MiXCR, one entry per CDR3 protein. The data show 110,000 or so distinct CDR3 sequences, around 30% seen once. The receptor comes from a human donor in good health (CMV status not recorded). Some clones in this sample may be carry-over from other donors' samples. The chain combines TRBV7-9 with TRBJ2-5, with TRBD2 matching 12 bases. The material was CD8+ T cells from cultured PBMCs, obtained from culture after CMV antigen stimulation. CDR3 bases: TGTGCCAGCAGCTCTGGACTAGCGGGACTACAAGAGACCCAGTACTTC. This translates into CASSSGLAGLQETQYF.